This entry describes one T cell receptor beta chain. Its specificity is unknown. The data were taken from a study of T cells in Graves' hyperthyroidism and ophthalmopathy. Study-wide results and limits: Before onset, ophthalmopathy was predicted by the model a median roughly six months earlier.

TCR beta CDR3 sequences were amplified from RNA transcripts. The primer set for the first-round RT-PCR of the TCR CDR3 was HTBI. From the multiplex PCR reads, TCRdb called clonotypes with MiXCR, one entry per CDR3 protein. The sample has some 570,000 distinct CDR3 sequences, about 14% seen once. Subjects with ophthalmopathy showed a Clinical Activity Score no lower than 3, a NOSPECS grade no lower than 4, and a duration shorter than 3 months. The source material was blood. The sequence came from a woman aged 18-35 years with Graves' ophthalmopathy.

The CDR3 DNA reads TGTGCCAGCAGCGCGGACAGGGGCGGCGAGCAGTACTTC. This gives the protein CASSADRGGEQYF. The rearrangement joins TRBV7-9 to TRBJ2-7; 9 nucleotides agree with TRBD1. The CDR3 is 13 residues long. Germline CDR1 SEHNR, CDR2 FQNEAQ (reference sequence). V lost 5 bases, J lost 6 bases, and 5 bases stayed unmatched.